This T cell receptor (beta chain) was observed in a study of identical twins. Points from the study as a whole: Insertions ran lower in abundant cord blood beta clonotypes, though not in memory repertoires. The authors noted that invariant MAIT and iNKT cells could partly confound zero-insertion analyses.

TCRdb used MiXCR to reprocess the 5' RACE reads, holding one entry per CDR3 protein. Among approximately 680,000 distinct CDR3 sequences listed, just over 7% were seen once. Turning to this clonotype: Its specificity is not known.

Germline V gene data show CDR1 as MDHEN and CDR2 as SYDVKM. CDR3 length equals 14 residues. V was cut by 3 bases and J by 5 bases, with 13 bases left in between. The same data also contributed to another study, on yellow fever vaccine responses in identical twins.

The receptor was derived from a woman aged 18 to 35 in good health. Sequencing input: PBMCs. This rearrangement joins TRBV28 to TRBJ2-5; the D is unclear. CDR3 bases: TGTGCCAGCAGTTTGTTCCGGGTTCAGGAGACCCAGTACTTC. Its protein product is CASSLFRVQETQYF.